This passage covers 10 T cell receptor beta chains from one sample sequenced in a study of blood T cell repertoires in COVID-19. Sequencing used immunoSEQ multiplex PCR; TCRdb keeps in-frame clones, though not all of them. In the table there are a few hundred thousand clones, approximately 90% of which are singletons. Sequencing input: PBMCs or T cells enriched from blood (not recorded which). All receptors derive from a woman between 50 and 59 years old who had recovered from COVID-19.

The chain couples TRBV7-8 to TRBJ2-5; TRBD2 aligns across 9 bases. CDR1 and CDR2 (germline): SGHVS, FQNEAQ. The CDR3 has 16 amino acids. Germline trimming cut 0 bases from V and 4 bases from J; bases unmatched to any gene: 6. The CDR3 protein is CASSLAPAGGIETQYF. The CDR3 DNA follows: TGTGCCAGCAGCTTAGCGCCGGCGGGGGGGATAGAGACCCAGTACTTC.

This clone was seen only a few times. This rearrangement joins TRBV2 to TRBJ2-1; weak D call: TRBD2 (6 bases). V was shortened by 9 bases and J by 8 bases, with 17 bases between the two germline ends. Germline V gene lookup returns CDR1 SNHLY and CDR2 FYNNEI. This CDR3 is 13 amino acids long. Here the CDR3 DNA reads TGTGCCAGGTCCGTTACCAGGGAGGATGAGCAGTTCTTC. Translated: CARSVTREDEQFF. Variable domain in full (rest from reference TRBV2 and TRBJ2-1): EPEVTQTPSHQVTQMGQEVILRCVPISNHLYFYWYRQILGQKVEFLVSFYNNEISEKSEIFDDQFSVERPDGSNFTLKIRSTKLEDSAMYFCARSVTREDEQFFGPGTRLTVL.

This chain connects TRBV6-5 to TRBJ1-3; 12 nucleotides match TRBD1. Germline CDR1 MNHEY, CDR2 SVGAGI. CDR3 length: 15 residues. V dropped 7 bases and J dropped 4; count of bases not matched to a gene: 5. The DNA of the CDR3 is TGTGCCAGCATGAGGGGGACAGGGGGCGGAAACACCATATATTTT. Its translation: CASMRGTGGGNTIYF.

V usage is TRBV7-9 and J usage is TRBJ1-4; D is undetermined. Germline loops: CDR1 SEHNR, CDR2 FQNEAQ (reference sequence). The V end lost 5 bases, the J end lost 7 bases, and 8 bases lay between the germline ends. The CDR3 totals 12 residues. In nucleotides, the CDR3 is TGTGCCAGCAGCAACGCGGGTGAAAAACTGTTTTTT. This encodes CASSNAGEKLFF. Filled out from reference TRBV7-9 and TRBJ1-4, the complete variable domain reads DTGVSQNPRHKITKRGQNVTFRCDPISEHNRLYWYRQTLGQGPEFLTYFQNEAQLEKSRLLSDRFSAERPKGSFSTLEIQRTEQGDSAMYLCASSNAGEKLFFGSGTQLSVL.

The chain has TRBV30 and TRBJ1-5; TRBD1 matches at 8 bases. From germline, CDR1 is GTSNPN and CDR2 SVGIG (reference sequence). The CDR3 consists of 15 residues. V lost 2 bases and J lost 1; bases outside the gene matches: 4. The CDR3 DNA reads as TGTGCCTGGAGTATACAGGGGGTGAGCAATCAGCCCCAGCATTTT. Protein: CAWSIQGVSNQPQHF.

V and J are TRBV7-2 and TRBJ1-1; no reliable D call. The CDR3 sequence is 13 residues long. Germline V gene sequence: CDR1 SGHTA, CDR2 FQGNSA. V dropped 5 bases and J dropped 5 bases, with 12 bases sitting between them. The CDR3 coding sequence is TGTGCCAGCAGCCTCGGAGGTAGGACTGAAGCTTTCTTT. Amino acid sequence: CASSLGGRTEAFF.

The CDR3 bases are TGCGCCAGCAGCCAAGCGGCGGGGTGGAGGGGTCAGCCCCAGCATTTT. It specifies CASSQAAGWRGQPQHF. The chain has TRBV4-1 and TRBJ1-5, with D possibly matching TRBD1 (5 bases). Trimming removed 1 base from V and 6 bases from J, with 16 bases in between. Germline V gives CDR1 MGHRA, CDR2 YSYEKL. The CDR3 contains 16 residues.

The gene calls are TRBV5-5 and TRBJ1-5, with D unresolved. This CDR3 region has 15 residues. The germline V gene has CDR1 SGHKS and CDR2 YYEKEE (reference sequence). Trimming stripped 4 bases from V and 0 bases from J, with 11 bases between. This chain's CDR3 is CASSPAPGSNQPQHF. The CDR3 region has the DNA TGTGCCAGCAGCCCAGCACCGGGTAGCAATCAGCCCCAGCATTTT.

V gene TRBV5-1 combines with J gene TRBJ2-7; weak D call: TRBD1 (6 bases). The germline gives CDR1 SGHRS, CDR2 YFSETQ. This CDR3 has 15 residues. Trimming stripped 2 bases from V and 2 bases from J, with 14 bases between. Written as DNA, the CDR3 is TGCGCCAGCAGCTTCCAGGACAGCATAGCCTACGAGCAGTACTTC. Encoded protein: CASSFQDSIAYEQYF.

CDR3 coding DNA: TGCGCCAGCAGCCACCGACTAGCGGGGGGCCAAGAGACCCAGTACTTC. Protein product: CASSHRLAGGQETQYF. V and J are TRBV4-3 and TRBJ2-5; 13 positions match TRBD2. The V and J ends lost 3 bases and 1 base, in that order; junction bases with no gene match: 2. Germline V gene lookup returns CDR1 LGHNA and CDR2 YSLEER. The CDR3 length is 16 residues.